Each of the 13 T cell receptor beta chains below was sequenced from the same sample in a study of identical twins. MiXCR was run by TCRdb on the 5' RACE reads, yielding one entry per CDR3 protein. The sample consists of a few hundred thousand distinct CDR3 sequences, approximately 13% of them appearing once. This sample was also put to use in a study of yellow fever vaccine responses in identical twins.

Material: CD8+ T cells sorted from blood. The receptors derive from a woman between 18 and 29 years old in good health.

As to this clonotype: Because the CDR3 is missing its conserved closing phenylalanine or tryptophan, this is likely a read error. The chain has TRBV5-6 and TRBJ1-1; weak D call: TRBD1 (5 bases). The germline V gene encodes CDR1 SGHDT and CDR2 YYEEEE. This CDR3 has 14 amino acids. V was cut by 8 bases and J by 5 bases, with 19 bases left in between. As DNA, the CDR3 is TGTGCCAGTGGGTGGTGGGGCGCGGGTACTGAAGCTTTCCTT. Protein sequence: CASGWWGAGTEAFL.

Concerning this clonotype itself: A clone one base away is much larger, so this may be a read error. This chain links TRBV12-3 or TRBV12-4 with TRBJ2-5; 9 positions match TRBD2. The CDR3 is made up of 12 amino acids. The CDR3 DNA sequence: TGTGCCTGCAGTTCCCCGGGACTAGCTCCTTACTTC. Translation: CACSSPGLAPYF.

The rearrangement joins TRBV21-1 to TRBJ2-4; the table's D gene call, TRBD1, was not cross checked with the DNA. TRBV21-1 is labeled a pseudogene. This CDR3 spans 14 amino acids. The CDR3 nucleotides are TGTGCCAGCATCCCAACCCAGGGGCCGCTCATTCAGTACTTC. This encodes CASIPTQGPLIQYF.

This clonotype has more than one count but fewer than ten. The CDR3 sequence is CAGGADYQPQHF. The CDR3 region has the DNA TGTGCCGGGGGGGCAGACTATCAGCCCCAGCATTTT. This chain links TRBV19 with TRBJ1-5, with TRBD1 as a possible D gene (6 bases). The CDR3 loop spans 12 amino acids. V lost 11 bases, J lost 5 bases, and 13 bases lay in between. CDR1 and CDR2 from the germline V gene are LNHDA and SQIVND (reference sequence). Using reference TRBV19 and TRBJ1-5 for the parts outside the CDR3, the full variable domain is DGGITQSPKYLFRKEGQNVTLSCEQNLNHDAMYWYRQDPGQGLRLIYYSQIVNDFQKGDIAEGYSVSREKKESFPLTVTSAQKNPTAFYLCAGGADYQPQHFGDGTRLSIL.

This chain links TRBV29-1 with TRBJ2-1; a weak D match, TRBD2 (6 bases). V shed 4 bases and J shed 8 bases, with 21 bases lying between them. The germline V gene has CDR1 SQVTM and CDR2 ANQGSEA. The CDR3 covers 15 residues. CDR3 protein: CSVVGGTSQVDEQFF. CDR3 DNA: TGCAGCGTTGTCGGTGGGACTTCACAAGTCGATGAGCAGTTCTTC.

This clonotype was seen repeatedly, ten times or more. This chain links TRBV10-2 with TRBJ2-5; 7 nucleotides agree with TRBD1. Germline V gives CDR1 WSHSY, CDR2 SAAADI. The junction had 21 bases not matched to a gene; V was cut back by 6 bases and J by 5 bases. The CDR3 length is 18 residues. The CDR3 DNA is TGCGCCAGCAGGGAGACAATTGACAGGGCTCTTTTTCGGGAGACCCAGTACTTC. This sequence encodes CASRETIDRALFRETQYF.

This clonotype has more than one count but fewer than ten. The rearrangement joins TRBV27 to TRBJ1-5; perhaps TRBD1 as D (5 bases). V lost 2 bases and J 2 bases, leaving 22 bases between the germline ends. Germline V gene data show CDR1 as MNHEY and CDR2 as SMNVEV (reference sequence). The CDR3 sequence is 19 residues long. This CDR3 is CASSLRGFKGLFGNQPQHF. CDR3 nucleotide sequence: TGTGCCAGCAGTTTAAGGGGCTTTAAAGGGTTATTTGGCAATCAGCCCCAGCATTTT.

The chain employs TRBV19 and TRBJ1-1; D is uncertain. The germline V gene has CDR1 LNHDA and CDR2 SQIVND (reference sequence). This CDR3 has 15 residues. Trimming removed 3 bases from V and 1 base from J, with 12 bases in between. The CDR3 coding sequence is TGTGCCAGTAGTATCGGTGGCTCGGCGAACACTGAAGCTTTCTTT. Protein sequence: CASSIGGSANTEAFF.

This clonotype was counted a few times. This chain connects TRBV10-3 to TRBJ2-7; TRBD2 might be the D (5 bases). V was cut by 2 bases and J by 2 bases, with 10 bases left in between. In germline, CDR1 is ENHRY, CDR2 SYGVKD. This CDR3 contains 14 residues. Written as DNA, the CDR3 is TGTGCCATCAGTGAGGACGGGAAACCCTACGAGCAGTACTTC. Amino acids: CAISEDGKPYEQYF.

This sequence joins TRBV6-5 and TRBJ2-1, with 7 nucleotides matching TRBD2. The germline CDR1 and CDR2 sequences are MNHEY and SVGAGI. Germline trimming cut 2 bases from V and 3 bases from J; bases unmatched to any gene: 4. The CDR3 has 15 amino acids. Here the CDR3 reads CASSYVSSGYNEQFF. The CDR3 DNA reads TGTGCCAGCAGTTACGTCTCTAGCGGCTACAATGAGCAGTTCTTC.

This clonotype was detected many times. The chain couples TRBV12-3 or TRBV12-4 to TRBJ2-5, with TRBD2 identical over 10 bases. The CDR3 is made up of 15 amino acids. The J segment lost 4 bases and the V segment lost 7 bases, leaving 9 bases of the junction unmatched. The CDR3 sequence: CASTPLLAGVETQYF. CDR3 in DNA: TGTGCCAGCACTCCCCTCCTAGCGGGAGTAGAGACCCAGTACTTC.

In this sample, this clonotype turned up many times. The chain couples TRBV4-1 to TRBJ1-5; unclear D gene. There are 14 residues in the CDR3. V was shortened by 1 base and J by 1 base, with 5 bases between the two germline ends. Per germline, CDR1 MGHRA and CDR2 YSYEKL. The CDR3: CASSQGNSNQPQHF. The CDR3 region has the DNA TGCGCCAGCAGCCAAGGCAACAGCAATCAGCCCCAGCATTTT.

This clonotype has more than one count but fewer than ten. The chain employs TRBV5-6 and TRBJ2-1; D is perhaps TRBD1 (6 bases). V shed 3 bases and J shed 0 bases, with 7 bases lying between them. The CDR3 sequence is 14 residues long. Looked up from germline, CDR1 is SGHDT and CDR2 is YYEEEE. CDR3 loop: CASSWTASYNEQFF. The CDR3 DNA reads as TGTGCCAGCAGCTGGACAGCCTCCTACAATGAGCAGTTCTTC.